The 18 T cell receptor beta chains in this list originate from one sample, sequenced in a study of T cells in women clearing cervical HPV infection. Here immunoSEQ multiplex PCR was the method, and the copy in TCRdb shows in-frame clones only, minus some. The listing records roughly 49,000 clones. Sample: blood buffy coat. The receptors here all came from a woman between 18 and 70 years old with a cervical HPV16 infection that either progressed to CIN3+ or cleared (not recorded which).

As concerns this clone: From the germline J gene comes the end of the CDR3, since the read stops 3 residues before it. The chain links TRBV23-1 to TRBJ2-7, with D uncertain. TRBV23-1 belongs to the ORF category, with a function that is uncertain. V was trimmed by 3 bases and J by 2 bases, leaving 11 bases between them. The CDR3 length is 14 residues. CDR3 DNA, as far as it was read: TGCGCCAGCAGTCACCCGGTATTAACCTACGAG. Encoded protein: CASSHPVLTYE. The CDR3 reads in full as CASSHPVLTYEQYF.

On this clone: The sequenced fragment ends 3 residues before the CDR3 boundary, so the rest is inferred from the germline J gene. The rearrangement links TRBV6-2 or TRBV6-3 to TRBJ2-2, with a tentative D call TRBD1 (6 bases). Deletions cut 4 bases from V and 2 bases from J, with 11 bases between. The germline V gene has CDR1 MNHEY and CDR2 SVGEGT. This CDR3 region has 15 residues. The CDR3 spells CASSSQGLNTGELFF. CDR3 bases read: TGTGCCAGCAGTTCACAGGGCTTAAACACCGGGGAG.

Concerning this clone: Sequencing ends 3 residues short of the CDR3 end; the germline J gene provides the rest. The chain is built from TRBV20-1 and TRBJ2-1; 11 bases are shared with TRBD2. The germline V gene encodes CDR1 DFQATT and CDR2 SNEGSKA (reference sequence). Losses at the gene ends were 3 bases for V and 7 bases for J; bases not matched to a gene: 11. The CDR3 has 16 residues. CDR3: CSASIAGGPGWNEQFF. The covered CDR3 bases are TGCAGTGCTAGTATAGCGGGGGGGCCGGGATGGAATGAG.

Comments on this clone: The read halts 3 residues ahead of the CDR3 end, with the missing end drawn from the germline J gene. The chain links TRBV18 to TRBJ1-1; D perhaps matches TRBD1 (5 bases). Germline V gene data show CDR1 as KGHSH and CDR2 as LQKENI. This CDR3 is 14 amino acids long. V gave up 1 base and J gave up 2 bases, with 8 bases separating them. The CDR3: CASSPLQGNTEAFF. The sequenced part of the CDR3 DNA is TGTGCCAGCTCACCACTCCAGGGAAACACTGAA.

About this clone itself: The read stops 3 residues short of the end of the CDR3; the missing end is completed from the germline J gene. This chain uses TRBV5-1 with TRBJ2-1; TRBD2 aligns across 12 bases. Germline V gene sequence: CDR1 SGHRS, CDR2 YFSETQ. The trim removed 3 bases at V and 6 bases at J, leaving 4 bases unmatched. This CDR3 spans 15 amino acids. The CDR3 bases that were read are TGCGCCAGCAGCTATTCTAGCGGGGGGGCCAATGAG. Residues: CASSYSSGGANE. The entire CDR3 is CASSYSSGGANEQFF. Looking up the rest from reference TRBV5-1 and TRBJ2-1 gives the full variable domain: KAGVTQTPRYLIKTRGQQVTLSCSPISGHRSVSWYQQTPGQGLQFLFEYFSETQRNKGNFPGRFSGRQFSNSRSEMNVSTLELGDSALYLCASSYSSGGANEQFFGPGTRLTVL.

With regard to this clone: The read ends 3 residues shy of where the CDR3 ends; the end is completed using the germline J gene. The rearrangement uses TRBV5-1 and TRBJ2-3; D is unresolved. This CDR3 spans 14 amino acids. Germline V lookup: CDR1 SGHRS, CDR2 YFSETQ. The CDR3 loop reads CASSLKVSKETQYF. CDR3 DNA (partial): TGCGCCAGCAGCTTGAAGGTATCAAAAGAGACG.

CDR3 sequence reads: CASSRDDRGLRSNEKLFF. The CDR3 bases that were read are TGCGCCAGCAGCCGCGATGACAGGGGGCTACGGTCTAATGAAAAA. The chain employs TRBV5-1 and TRBJ1-4; 10 nucleotides match TRBD1. The sequenced fragment ends 3 residues before the CDR3 boundary, so the rest is inferred from the germline J gene. Germline V gene sequence: CDR1 SGHRS, CDR2 YFSETQ. The CDR3 is 18 amino acids. The V and J ends lost 4 bases and 3 bases, in that order; junction bases with no gene match: 12. Using reference TRBV5-1 and TRBJ1-4 for the parts outside the CDR3, the full variable domain is KAGVTQTPRYLIKTRGQQVTLSCSPISGHRSVSWYQQTPGQGLQFLFEYFSETQRNKGNFPGRFSGRQFSNSRSEMNVSTLELGDSALYLCASSRDDRGLRSNEKLFFGSGTQLSVL.

For this clone: The CDR3 end falls 3 residues outside the read, so it is completed with the germline J gene. The chain uses TRBV11-2 and TRBJ1-3; possibly TRBD1 for D (6 bases). CDR1 is SGHAT, CDR2 FQNNGV, per germline. This CDR3 contains 15 residues. The V end was cut by 4 bases, the J end by 4 bases, with 14 bases between. CDR3 residues: CASSSQGTEGNTIYF. Incomplete CDR3 DNA: TGTGCCAGCAGCTCGCAGGGGACGGAAGGAAACACC.

Notes on this clone: The read comes to an end 3 residues before the CDR3 does, leaving the germline J gene to fill in the end. The chain has TRBV20-1 and TRBJ2-7; 8 positions match TRBD1. The CDR3 covers 13 residues. The germline V gene has CDR1 DFQATT and CDR2 SNEGSKA (reference sequence). V gave up 3 bases and J gave up 2 bases; unmatched junction bases: 3. The CDR3 loop reads CSASPQGAYEQYF. CDR3 DNA (partial): TGCAGTGCTAGTCCACAGGGGGCCTACGAG.

With respect to this clone: The read ends 3 residues before the CDR3 terminus; that terminus is restored from the germline J gene. This sequence joins TRBV18 and TRBJ2-7; TRBD1 aligns across 7 bases. The CDR3 extends over 16 amino acids. Germline V gives CDR1 KGHSH, CDR2 LQKENI. With 1 base clipped from V and 3 bases from J, the junction kept 9 bases outside the gene matches. Here the CDR3 reads CASSPRSGAGGYEQYF. The CDR3 bases that were read are TGTGCCAGCTCACCACGATCCGGGGCAGGGGGCTACGAG. The full variable domain, its missing parts supplied by reference TRBV18 and TRBJ2-7, is NAGVMQNPRHLVRRRGQEARLRCSPMKGHSHVYWYRQLPEEGLKFMVYLQKENIIDESGMPKERFSAEFPKEGPSILRIQQVVRGDSAAYFCASSPRSGAGGYEQYFGPGTRLTVT.

Comments on this clone: Coverage ceases 3 residues before the CDR3 finishes, and the germline J gene fills in the end. The chain is built from TRBV2 and TRBJ2-7; D is possibly TRBD2 (6 bases). Germline-derived CDR1 and CDR2 are SNHLY and FYNNEI. The CDR3 contains 14 residues. Trimming shortened V by 0 bases and J by 2 bases, and 8 bases separated the two germline ends. The CDR3 DNA, read in part, is TGTGCCAGCAGTGAAGCGTGGGGGGCCTACGAG. This gives the protein CASSEAWGAYE. The full CDR3 is CASSEAWGAYEQYF.

Concerning this clone: The CDR3 end lies 3 residues beyond the end of the read and is filled in from the germline J gene. The chain has TRBV7-9 and TRBJ2-7, with D uncertain. Trimming left V 3 bases short and J 6 bases short, with 12 bases between. CDR1 is SEHNR, CDR2 FQNEAQ, per germline (reference sequence). CDR3 length: 13 residues. The CDR3 DNA, read in part, is TGTGCCAGCAGCTTTTCAACAGACCGCGAG. Its translation is CASSFSTDRE. The CDR3 reads in full as CASSFSTDREQYF.

Concerning this clone itself: The read ends 3 residues early relative to the CDR3; the germline J gene fills the gap. The rearrangement links TRBV7-9 to TRBJ1-2; 9 bases agree with TRBD1. Per germline, CDR1 SEHNR and CDR2 FQNEAQ (reference sequence). The CDR3 covers 14 residues. CDR3 sequence: CASSLGQGGNDYTF. The part of the CDR3 DNA that was read is TGTGCCAGCAGTTTGGGACAGGGTGGCAATGAC.

Concerning this clone itself: The read stops 3 residues short of the end of the CDR3; the missing end is completed from the germline J gene. This rearrangement joins TRBV28 to TRBJ2-1; D gene ambiguous. V dropped 4 bases and J dropped 3 bases, with 10 bases sitting between them. In germline, CDR1 is MDHEN, CDR2 SYDVKM. This CDR3 spans 14 amino acids. CDR3 sequence reads: CASSYTRNYNEQFF. CDR3 bases read: TGTGCCAGCAGTTACACACGCAACTACAATGAG.

With respect to this clone: Read data end 3 residues before the CDR3 end; the end is taken from the germline J gene. The V and J genes are TRBV30 and TRBJ1-5, with 8 bases identical to TRBD1. CDR1 and CDR2 from the germline V gene are GTSNPN and SVGIG (reference sequence). CDR3 length: 13 residues. The junction had 6 bases not matched to a gene; V was cut back by 4 bases and J by 7 bases. CDR3 bases read: TGTGCCTGGAATACAGGGGGAGACCAGCCC. Residues: CAWNTGGDQP. The complete CDR3 sequence is CAWNTGGDQPQHF.

Regarding this clone: The read is 3 residues too short to cover the CDR3 end, so that end is filled in from the germline J gene. The gene calls are TRBV3-1 (or the pseudogene TRBV3-2) and TRBJ2-4; D gene unclear. V shed 3 bases and J shed 0 bases, with 15 bases lying between them. Germline CDR1 is LGHDT and CDR2 is YNNKEL (reference sequence). The CDR3 consists of 17 residues. CDR3 sequence: CASSQGPLRLAKNIQYF. The CDR3 DNA, read in part, is TGTGCCAGCAGCCAGGGCCCCCTTAGGCTAGCCAAAAACATT.

Comment on this clone: The missing CDR3 end, 3 residues past where the read stops, is filled in from the germline J gene. V gene TRBV19 combines with J gene TRBJ2-1; D is possibly TRBD2 (5 bases). The CDR3 totals 14 residues. The germline gives CDR1 LNHDA, CDR2 SQIVND (reference sequence). The V and J ends lost 6 bases and 0 bases respectively, with 9 bases between them. CDR3 sequence reads: CASRTGSSYNEQFF. CDR3 bases read: TGTGCCAGTAGGACGGGGAGCTCCTACAATGAG.

Partial CDR3 DNA: TGTGCCAGCAGCTTATCCAGGGGGTCTGAAAAA. Its protein is CASSLSRGSEK. The full CDR3 protein is CASSLSRGSEKLFF. This sequence joins TRBV11-2 and TRBJ1-4; 7 bases line up with TRBD1. The sequence runs out 3 residues before the end of the CDR3; the remainder is reconstructed from the germline J gene. With V trimmed by 2 bases and J by 7 bases, 4 bases remained unmatched. The CDR3 extends over 14 amino acids. Germline lookup yields CDR1 SGHAT and CDR2 FQNNGV.